This T cell receptor (beta chain) was profiled in a study of shared clonotypes between healthy human individuals. The repertoire was sequenced with immunoSEQ multiplex PCR; TCRdb's copy has only in-frame clones and lacks some. In the table there are roughly 2.4 million clones, around 95% of which are singletons. CDR1 and CDR2 (germline): KGHSH, LQKENI. Losses at the gene ends were 3 bases for V and 5 bases for J; bases not matched to a gene: 2. The CDR3 consists of 13 residues. Input material: naive CD4+ T cells sorted from blood. Documented subset: CD45RA+ positively selected. This TCR derives from a man between 18 and 29 years old in good health. The rearrangement uses TRBV18 and TRBJ1-2; 8 positions agree with TRBD1. The chain's CDR3 is CASSPQGAYGYTF. In DNA, the CDR3 is TGTGCCAGCTCACCTCAGGGGGCGTATGGCTACACCTTC.